This T cell receptor (beta chain) came from a study of ipilimumab plus nivolumab after autologous stem cell transplantation. Looking at the study overall: Typical patient got about 5 ipilimumab doses and about eight nivolumab doses (median). DLBCL patients had primary refractory or relapsed disease. The study's findings and limits: The authors say TCR, Treg and microbiome findings warrant further study.

To note about this clone: Its antigen is unidentified.

Trimming removed 8 bases at V and 8 bases at J, with 18 bases between. The CDR3 totals 14 residues. CDR1 MNHNY and CDR2 SVGAGI come from the germline V gene (reference sequence). Using immunoSEQ multiplex PCR, the repertoire was profiled, and TCRdb retains in-frame clones only, with some absent. The table shows over 80,000 clones, with nearly 85% occurring only once. Starting 14 to 28 days after autologous transplant, ipilimumab 1 mg/kg was given. The receptor was isolated from a male donor with diffuse large B-cell lymphoma. Sequencing was performed on PBMCs, taken in a trial of ipilimumab plus nivolumab as post-transplant consolidation. The gene calls are TRBV6-6 and TRBJ1-4; D not certain. In DNA form, the CDR3 reads TGTGCCAGCCGCATAAGAGGAATTAACGAAAAACTGTTTTTT. This sequence encodes CASRIRGINEKLFF.